The rows below give T cell receptor beta chains drawn from one sample of a study of CD8+ T cells in alopecia areata. TCRdb's copy holds only in-frame clones and misses some; the assay was immunoSEQ multiplex PCR. The sample shows roughly 110,000 clones, roughly 56% of them seen only once. The sequencing here drew on CD4+ T cells sorted from blood, taken at week 24, from a patient treated with tofacitinib. Receptor source: a human donor with alopecia areata. Both conserved end residues are part of each CDR3. Each record gives: CDR3 DNA, CDR3 protein, D gene, V gene, J gene, clone size. The D gene is left open where the match is weak. Not all rows give a size; the values are once, few, many and, for expanded clones, a class.

CDR3 DNA: TGTGCCAGCGTAATAGCGGGGGGCTACAATGAGCAGTTCTTC
CDR3 protein: CASVIAGGYNEQFF
D gene: TRBD2
V gene: TRBV7-9
J gene: TRBJ2-1
clone size: -

CDR3 DNA: TGCAGCGCCCTATCCGCAGGGGACTCATGGGAGCAGTACTTC
CDR3 protein: CSALSAGDSWEQYF
D gene: -
V gene: TRBV29-1
J gene: TRBJ2-7
clone size: -

CDR3 DNA: TGCGCCAGCAGCTTAGCGGGGTTCTCCTCTGGGGCCAACGTCCTGACTTTC
CDR3 protein: CASSLAGFSSGANVLTF
D gene: TRBD2
V gene: TRBV5-1
J gene: TRBJ2-6
clone size: -

CDR3 DNA: TGTGCCAGCAGTGTCGGAACCCTGGGGCAGTTCTTC
CDR3 protein: CASSVGTLGQFF
D gene: -
V gene: TRBV25-1
J gene: TRBJ2-1
clone size: -

CDR3 DNA: TGTGCCAGTATTGACAGGGGTCGGGGATGGCCCCAGCATTTT
CDR3 protein: CASIDRGRGWPQHF
D gene: TRBD1
V gene: TRBV19
J gene: TRBJ1-5
clone size: few

CDR3 DNA: TGCGCCAGCAGCTTGGACTCGCTGGGGGAGCAGTACTTC
CDR3 protein: CASSLDSLGEQYF
D gene: -
V gene: TRBV5-1
J gene: TRBJ2-7
clone size: few

CDR3 DNA: TGCGCCAGCAGCCACTCCCCCAGGGACAGCTCCTACGAGCAGTACTTC
CDR3 protein: CASSHSPRDSSYEQYF
D gene: TRBD1
V gene: TRBV4-1
J gene: TRBJ2-7
clone size: -

CDR3 DNA: TGTGCCAGCAGCCGCTCGACAGATACGCAGTATTTT
CDR3 protein: CASSRSTDTQYF
D gene: -
V gene: TRBV14
J gene: TRBJ2-3
clone size: -

CDR3 DNA: TGCAGTGCTAAAGGAGGAAACACCATATATTTT
CDR3 protein: CSAKGGNTIYF
D gene: -
V gene: TRBV20-1
J gene: TRBJ1-3
clone size: -

CDR3 DNA: TGTGCCATCAGCGGGACAGACTACGAGCAGTACTTC
CDR3 protein: CAISGTDYEQYF
D gene: TRBD1
V gene: TRBV10-3
J gene: TRBJ2-7
clone size: -

CDR3 DNA: TGTGCCAGCATCGAGGGCCAAGCAGATCAGCCCCAGCATTTT
CDR3 protein: CASIEGQADQPQHF
D gene: -
V gene: TRBV6-6
J gene: TRBJ1-5
clone size: -

CDR3 DNA: TGCAGCGTTGATGGCCCCACAGATACGCAGTATTTT
CDR3 protein: CSVDGPTDTQYF
D gene: -
V gene: TRBV29-1
J gene: TRBJ2-3
clone size: few

CDR3 DNA: TGCGCCAGCAGCCTCGCCCCGGGGTCTGACGAAAAACTGTTTTTT
CDR3 protein: CASSLAPGSDEKLFF
D gene: -
V gene: TRBV5-1
J gene: TRBJ1-4
clone size: -

CDR3 DNA: TGTGCCTGGAGTGTATCGGGGACCTCCTTTTCTAATGAAAAACTGTTTTTT
CDR3 protein: CAWSVSGTSFSNEKLFF
D gene: -
V gene: TRBV30
J gene: TRBJ1-4
clone size: -

CDR3 DNA: TGCGCCAGCAGTCAGCGGACAGGGGGCGGCGGCTACACCTTC
CDR3 protein: CASSQRTGGGGYTF
D gene: TRBD1
V gene: TRBV23-1
J gene: TRBJ1-2
clone size: -